The 28 T cell receptor beta chains reported below all come from one sample, sequenced in a study of early T cells in non-severe SARS-CoV-2 infection. TCRdb analysed the 5' RACE reads with MiXCR anew, one entry per CDR3 protein. The sample records under 50,000 distinct CDR3 sequences, about 25% being singletons. The sequencing used whole blood, collected at baseline. The receptors shown here come from an adult who was a healthcare worker with PCR-confirmed SARS-CoV-2 infection or an uninfected control (not recorded which).

CDR3 bases: TGTGCCAGCAGTTACCAGGAGAGCTCCTACGAGCAGTACTTC. This sequence encodes CASSYQESSYEQYF. This chain links TRBV6-6 with TRBJ2-7; D is ambiguous. The CDR3 consists of 14 residues. Germline CDR1 MNHNY, CDR2 SVGAGI (reference sequence). Trimming took 2 bases from V and 0 from J, leaving 8 bases between them.

This clonotype was seen a few times. The chain combines TRBV5-1 with TRBJ2-7; D possibly matches TRBD1 or TRBD2 (5 bases each). CDR1 and CDR2 from the germline V gene are SGHRS and YFSETQ. This CDR3 is 14 amino acids long. V dropped 0 bases and J dropped 5 bases, with 12 bases sitting between them. CDR3 nucleotides: TGCGCCAGCAGCTTGGCCCCAGGGAGCAACGAGCAGTACTTC. The encoded protein is CASSLAPGSNEQYF.

The chain employs TRBV12-3 or TRBV12-4 and TRBJ1-3; 9 positions agree with TRBD1. Trimming removed 5 bases from V and 15 bases from J; junction bases left unmatched: 8. The CDR3 is made up of 12 amino acids. In DNA form, the CDR3 reads TGTGCCAGCAGTCTCCCGGGACAGGGCAAATATTTT. It encodes CASSLPGQGKYF.

The sample holds a few counts of this clonotype. The chain combines TRBV5-6 with TRBJ2-3; D is uncertain. The V gene's germline CDR1 is SGHDT and CDR2 YYEEEE. V gave up 1 base and J gave up 4 bases, with 4 bases separating them. There are 12 residues in the CDR3. CDR3 nucleotide sequence: TGTGCCAGCAGCTTGAGGGCAGATACGCAGTATTTT. It specifies CASSLRADTQYF.

The chain has TRBV7-2 and TRBJ2-2; D remains unclear. The CDR3 runs to 11 residues. CDR1 and CDR2 from the germline V gene are SGHTA and FQGNSA. V lost 1 base and J lost 13, with 7 bases in between. As DNA, the CDR3 is TGTGCCAGCAGCTTAGGAACCCTGCTGTTTTTT. Its translation is CASSLGTLLFF.

This rearrangement joins TRBV4-1 to TRBJ2-1, with D perhaps TRBD1 (5 bases). Deletions cut 1 base from V and 7 bases from J, with 20 bases between. The CDR3 extends over 17 amino acids. CDR1 and CDR2 (germline): MGHRA, YSYEKL. CDR3 sequence reads: CASSQGSGKGAGNEQFF. DNA of the CDR3: TGCGCCAGCAGCCAAGGCTCTGGGAAAGGGGCAGGGAATGAGCAGTTCTTC.

This chain uses TRBV6-5 with TRBJ2-2, with 10 bases matching TRBD2. Germline CDR1 reads MNHEY; CDR2 reads SVGAGI. V shed 6 bases and J 4 bases; nucleotides not matched to a gene: 5. The CDR3 loop spans 15 amino acids. As DNA, the CDR3 is TGTGCCAGCAGCATAGCGGGGGGCCCCACCGGGGAGCTGTTTTTT. It is translated as CASSIAGGPTGELFF.

V gene TRBV15 combines with J gene TRBJ2-1; D call uncertain. V shed 4 bases and J shed 7 bases, with 11 bases lying between them. Germline-derived CDR1 and CDR2 are LNHNV and YYDKDF (reference sequence). The CDR3 has 13 residues. CDR3 in amino acids: CATSMVTPNEQFF. In DNA form, the CDR3 reads TGTGCCACCAGCATGGTGACACCGAATGAGCAGTTCTTC. The whole variable domain, remainder taken from reference TRBV15 and TRBJ2-1, is DAMVIQNPRYQVTQFGKPVTLSCSQTLNHNVMYWYQQKSSQAPKLLFHYYDKDFNNEADTPDNFQSRRPNTSFCFLDIRSPGLGDTAMYLCATSMVTPNEQFFGPGTRLTVL.

This clonotype is labeled medium-sized. The chain employs TRBV5-4 and TRBJ1-4; D ambiguous. The CDR3 loop spans 14 amino acids. Trimming took 0 bases from V and 4 from J, leaving 7 bases between them. The germline gives CDR1 SGHNT, CDR2 YYREEE (reference sequence). CDR3 region: CASSLGQSNEKLFF. In DNA form, the CDR3 reads TGTGCCAGCAGCTTGGGCCAGAGTAATGAAAAACTGTTTTTT.

This chain uses TRBV2 with TRBJ1-6; no reliable D call. This CDR3 is built from 14 residues. Germline lookup yields CDR1 SNHLY and CDR2 FYNNEI. Trimming stripped 3 bases from V and 7 bases from J, with 10 bases between. The CDR3 DNA is TGTGCCAGCAGTGAGTTGTCGCAGAATTCACCCCTCCACTTT. It translates to CASSELSQNSPLHF.

This clonotype has at least ten counts. The genes are TRBV29-1 and TRBJ2-5, with D maybe TRBD2 (7 bases). There are 13 residues in the CDR3. V was shortened by 1 base and J by 4 bases, with 10 bases between the two germline ends. Per germline, CDR1 SQVTM and CDR2 ANQGSEA. CDR3 in amino acids: CSVEGGGSETQYF. The CDR3 DNA reads as TGCAGCGTTGAAGGGGGGGGCTCAGAGACCCAGTACTTC.

The chain employs TRBV20-1 and TRBJ2-4; 7 bases are shared with TRBD2. Looked up from germline, CDR1 is DFQATT and CDR2 is SNEGSKA (reference sequence). This CDR3 region has 13 residues. V shed 6 bases and J 8 bases; nucleotides not matched to a gene: 10. The CDR3 loop reads CSAGGTVRDIQYF. In nucleotides, the CDR3 is TGCAGTGCCGGGGGGACGGTCAGGGACATTCAGTACTTC.

This clonotype showed up just a few times. The rearrangement joins TRBV5-1 to TRBJ2-5; 7 bases are shared with TRBD1. CDR3 length equals 14 residues. The V gene's germline CDR1 is SGHRS and CDR2 YFSETQ. V dropped 0 bases and J dropped 3; count of bases not matched to a gene: 2. CDR3 in DNA: TGCGCCAGCAGCTTGGACAGGGGTGAAGAGACCCAGTACTTC. Translation: CASSLDRGEETQYF.

The sample holds a few counts of this clonotype. The chain combines TRBV7-9 with TRBJ2-4; the D gene could be TRBD1 or TRBD2 (7 bases each). There are 15 residues in the CDR3. In germline, CDR1 is SEHNR, CDR2 FQNEAQ (reference sequence). The germline V and J ends were trimmed by 5 bases and 6 bases, with 17 bases remaining between them. CDR3 nucleotides: TGTGCCAGCAGCCCCCAGGGGGGGCAGATAAACATTCAGTACTTC. Protein sequence: CASSPQGGQINIQYF.

This clonotype was seen repeatedly, ten times or more. The V call is TRBV6-6, the J call TRBJ2-2, with unresolved D. Germline V gene sequence: CDR1 MNHNY, CDR2 SVGAGI (reference sequence). With 3 bases removed from V and 1 base from J, the gap between germline ends came to 6 bases. The CDR3 consists of 14 residues. The CDR3 here is CASSYFRNTGELFF. The DNA of the CDR3 is TGTGCCAGCAGTTATTTCCGGAACACCGGGGAGCTGTTTTTT.

This clonotype has only a few counts. V is TRBV4-2 and J is TRBJ2-2; D may correspond to TRBD1 or TRBD2 (6 bases each). The germline CDR1 and CDR2 sequences are LGHNA and YNFKEQ. Trimming left V 0 bases short and J 4 bases short, with 24 bases between. CDR3 length: 20 amino acids. This CDR3 reads CASSQDSGVWTADGTGELFF. DNA for the CDR3: TGTGCCAGCAGCCAAGATTCGGGGGTGTGGACAGCGGACGGCACCGGGGAGCTGTTTTTT.

This clonotype was seen only a few times. The chain is built from TRBV6-5 and TRBJ1-1, with D possibly being TRBD1 (5 bases). The length of the CDR3 is 15 residues. Looked up from germline, CDR1 is MNHEY and CDR2 is SVGAGI. Trimming cost V 2 bases and J 3 bases, with 13 bases left between them. The CDR3 protein is CASSYTRAPDTEAFF. CDR3 bases: TGTGCCAGCAGTTACACCAGGGCCCCTGACACTGAAGCTTTCTTT.

The sample holds many counts of this clonotype. V is TRBV6-4 and J is TRBJ2-3; 14 bases match TRBD2. Trimming cost V 6 bases and J 4 bases; bases outside gene matches: 6. This CDR3 comprises 16 residues. Germline CDR1 reads MRHNA; CDR2 reads SNTAGT. CDR3 loop: CASSKTSGGAADTQYF. The CDR3 nucleotides are TGTGCCAGCAGCAAGACTAGCGGGGGGGCAGCAGATACGCAGTATTTT.

Only a few counts were recorded for this clonotype. This CDR3 reads CASSPGREQYF. CDR3 nucleotides: TGTGCCAGCAGCCCAGGACGAGAGCAGTACTTC. The chain recombines TRBV7-8 with TRBJ2-7; no reliable D call. Trimming took off 5 bases at V and 7 bases at J, with 9 bases between the two ends. Germline V gene data show CDR1 as SGHVS and CDR2 as FQNEAQ. The CDR3 spans 11 residues.

The J gene is TRBJ1-3, the V gene TRBV18, with D unresolved. Germline-derived CDR1 and CDR2 are KGHSH and LQKENI. Trimming took 1 base from V and 4 from J, leaving 8 bases between them. The CDR3 sequence is 14 residues long. The CDR3 reads CASSPQGDGNTIYF. CDR3 nucleotides: TGTGCCAGCTCACCACAGGGTGACGGAAACACCATATATTTT. The full variable domain, completed using reference TRBV18 and TRBJ1-3, is NAGVMQNPRHLVRRRGQEARLRCSPMKGHSHVYWYRQLPEEGLKFMVYLQKENIIDESGMPKERFSAEFPKEGPSILRIQQVVRGDSAAYFCASSPQGDGNTIYFGEGSWLTVV.

This clonotype showed up just a few times. The chain is built from TRBV29-1 and TRBJ2-5; 8 nucleotides match TRBD1. V shed 4 bases and J 5 bases; nucleotides not matched to a gene: 12. In germline, CDR1 is SQVTM, CDR2 ANQGSEA. The CDR3 runs to 15 residues. For the CDR3, the DNA is TGCAGCGTTGGCTACCGGGACAGGTTCCGGGAGACCCAGTACTTC. Amino acids: CSVGYRDRFRETQYF.

The V call is TRBV7-2, the J call TRBJ2-4; perhaps TRBD2 as D (5 bases). The germline gives CDR1 SGHTA, CDR2 FQGNSA. Trimming cost V 8 bases and J 7 bases, with 18 bases left between them. CDR3 length: 14 residues. CDR3 region: CASGSSASRNIQYF. The CDR3 nucleotides are TGTGCCAGCGGGTCATCGGCTAGCCGGAACATTCAGTACTTC.

V and J are TRBV5-1 and TRBJ1-6, with 8 bases aligning to TRBD1. This CDR3 has 18 residues. V gave up 3 bases and J gave up 0 bases; unmatched junction bases: 8. CDR1 SGHRS and CDR2 YFSETQ come from the germline V gene. CDR3 region: CASSSTGQGSSYNSPLHF. As DNA, the CDR3 is TGCGCCAGCAGCTCAACTGGACAGGGAAGCTCCTATAATTCACCCCTCCACTTT.

The gene calls are TRBV2 and TRBJ2-7, with TRBD1 identical over 7 bases. The CDR3 loop spans 13 amino acids. Germline CDR1 reads SNHLY; CDR2 reads FYNNEI. With 6 bases clipped from V and 6 bases from J, the junction kept 8 bases outside the gene matches. The CDR3 is CASRDDRAGEQYF. CDR3 coding DNA: TGTGCCAGCAGGGACGACAGGGCGGGCGAGCAGTACTTC. Based on the CDR3 plus reference TRBV2 and TRBJ2-7, the full variable domain is EPEVTQTPSHQVTQMGQEVILRCVPISNHLYFYWYRQILGQKVEFLVSFYNNEISEKSEIFDDQFSVERPDGSNFTLKIRSTKLEDSAMYFCASRDDRAGEQYFGPGTRLTVT.

The chain uses TRBV29-1 and TRBJ1-2, with TRBD1 matching 7 bases. Germline V gene data show CDR1 as SQVTM and CDR2 as ANQGSEA. The trim removed 8 bases at V and 4 bases at J, leaving 7 bases unmatched. CDR3 size: 12 residues. The CDR3 reads CSFSGTAYGYTF. The CDR3 nucleotides read TGCAGCTTTTCCGGGACAGCCTATGGCTACACCTTC.

V is TRBV7-2 and J is TRBJ2-7, with D unresolved. V was shortened by 2 bases and J by 5 bases, with 4 bases between the two germline ends. This CDR3 comprises 11 residues. CDR1 is SGHTA and CDR2 is FQGNSA in the germline V gene. This chain's CDR3 is CASSLSHEQYF. The CDR3 DNA reads TGTGCCAGCAGCTTAAGTCACGAGCAGTACTTC.

This clonotype is medium-sized (0.01 to 0.1%) by share. V usage is TRBV12-3 or TRBV12-4 and J usage is TRBJ2-7; D uncertain. CDR3 length: 11 amino acids. V was pared by 5 bases and J by 2 bases, with 4 bases between. CDR3: CASSPAYEQYF. The CDR3 coding sequence is TGTGCCAGCAGTCCCGCCTACGAGCAGTACTTC.

This clonotype turned up a few times. This rearrangement joins TRBV14 to TRBJ2-7; possible D gene TRBD2, 6 bases. The germline CDR1 and CDR2 sequences are SGHDN and FVKESK. With 2 bases removed from V and 9 bases from J, the gap between germline ends came to 14 bases. The CDR3 runs 13 residues. The CDR3 bases are TGTGCCAGCAGCCAAACGGCGGGACTCGGGCAGTACTTC. Its protein is CASSQTAGLGQYF. The full variable domain, with the rest looked up from reference TRBV14 and TRBJ2-7, is EAGVTQFPSHSVIEKGQTVTLRCDPISGHDNLYWYRRVMGKEIKFLLHFVKESKQDESGMPNNRFLAERTGGTYSTLKVQPAELEDSGVYFCASSQTAGLGQYFGPGTRLTVT.